Following are 10 T cell receptor beta chains from one sample sequenced in a study of blood T cell repertoires in COVID-19. Assay: immunoSEQ multiplex PCR; the TCRdb copy retains only in-frame clones and omits some. The sample shows tens of thousands of clones, 84% of them seen only once. The specimen was peripheral blood. The receptors derive from a man aged 50 to 60 with acute or convalescent COVID-19.

This clone came up once. As DNA, the CDR3 is TGTGCCAGCAGCCCCGTCGGGAAAGATACGCAGTATTTT. Its protein product is CASSPVGKDTQYF. V is TRBV4-2 and J is TRBJ2-3; D perhaps matches TRBD2 (5 bases). There are 13 residues in the CDR3. CDR1 and CDR2 from the germline V gene are LGHNA and YNFKEQ. V was trimmed by 4 bases and J by 5 bases, leaving 10 bases between them.

This chain connects TRBV9 to TRBJ2-2; 9 positions agree with TRBD1. V gave up 5 bases and J gave up 0 bases; unmatched junction bases: 2. Germline values: CDR1 SGDLS, CDR2 YYNGEE. CDR3 length: 15 amino acids. CDR3 coding DNA: TGTGCCAGCAGAAGGGACAGGGCGAACACCGGGGAGCTGTTTTTT. This translates into CASRRDRANTGELFF. Full variable domain (outside the CDR3, taken from reference TRBV9 and TRBJ2-2): DSGVTQTPKHLITATGQRVTLRCSPRSGDLSVYWYQQSLDQGLQFLIQYYNGEERAKGNILERFSAQQFPDLHSELNLSSLELGDSALYFCASRRDRANTGELFFGEGSRLTVL.

This chain joins TRBV6-5 and TRBJ1-1; no clear D. The CDR3 loop spans 14 amino acids. Deletions cut 0 bases from V and 5 bases from J, with 10 bases between. Germline V gene sequence: CDR1 MNHEY, CDR2 SVGAGI. Here the CDR3 reads CASSYSRSRTEAFF. CDR3 nucleotide sequence: TGTGCCAGCAGTTACTCGAGGAGTAGGACTGAAGCTTTCTTT.

V usage is TRBV11-3 and J usage is TRBJ2-3; TRBD2 agrees at 14 bases. J gave up 3 bases and V 5 bases, and 7 bases lay outside the gene matches. Germline V CDR1 and CDR2: SGHNT, YENEEA. This CDR3 is 17 amino acids long. The CDR3 sequence is CASSPGLAGEKTDTQYF. CDR3 sequence (DNA): TGTGCCAGCAGCCCGGGACTAGCGGGAGAAAAGACAGATACGCAGTATTTT.

The gene calls are TRBV5-1 and TRBJ2-3; D may be TRBD1 (6 bases). This CDR3 is 14 amino acids long. V lost 4 bases and J lost 0, with 9 bases in between. CDR1 is SGHRS, CDR2 YFSETQ, per germline. CDR3 sequence reads: CASSLDRSTDTQYF. The DNA of the CDR3 is TGCGCCAGCAGCCTCGACAGGAGCACAGATACGCAGTATTTT. The full variable domain, its missing parts supplied by reference TRBV5-1 and TRBJ2-3, is KAGVTQTPRYLIKTRGQQVTLSCSPISGHRSVSWYQQTPGQGLQFLFEYFSETQRNKGNFPGRFSGRQFSNSRSEMNVSTLELGDSALYLCASSLDRSTDTQYFGPGTRLTVL.

The chain carries TRBV4-2 and TRBJ2-2, with 10 bases fitting TRBD2. Germline lookup yields CDR1 LGHNA and CDR2 YNFKEQ. V gave up 2 bases and J gave up 6 bases; unmatched junction bases: 3. The CDR3 loop spans 15 amino acids. CDR3 amino acids: CASSQLAGVAGELFF. The CDR3, as DNA: TGTGCCAGCAGCCAACTAGCGGGGGTGGCCGGGGAGCTGTTTTTT.

This clone showed up just once. Here the CDR3 DNA reads TGTGCCAGCAGCGGAGGACAGGGGAGGACTGAAGCTTTCTTT. Its translation: CASSGGQGRTEAFF. The V and J genes are TRBV6-2 or TRBV6-3 and TRBJ1-1, with 9 bases that match TRBD1. The trim removed 6 bases at V and 5 bases at J, leaving 7 bases unmatched. There are 14 residues in the CDR3. CDR1 is MNHEY and CDR2 is SVGEGT in the germline V gene.

Here the CDR3 reads CASSLVRGMNTEAFF. The CDR3 nucleotides are TGTGCCAGCAGCTTGGTGCGGGGGATGAACACTGAAGCTTTCTTT. This rearrangement joins TRBV5-8 to TRBJ1-1, with a possible D match to TRBD1 (5 bases). Between the trimmed V and J ends, which lost 0 bases and 0 bases, there was a span of 9 bases. Germline-derived CDR1 and CDR2 are SGHTS and YDEGEE. This CDR3 is built from 15 residues.

This clone has a single count. The chain joins TRBV30 to TRBJ1-1; no clear D. Germline CDR1 GTSNPN, CDR2 SVGIG (reference sequence). Trimming removed 4 bases at V and 5 bases at J, with 11 bases between. This CDR3 comprises 12 residues. The DNA of the CDR3 is TGTGCCTGGAATTGGGGAGGGACTGAAGCTTTCTTT. Protein: CAWNWGGTEAFF.

The CDR3 DNA reads as TGTGCCAGCAGTTCCGGACTAGCGGGGGCAGATACGCAGTATTTT. Its protein product is CASSSGLAGADTQYF. The chain carries TRBV7-9 and TRBJ2-3; 13 bases are a match to TRBD2. The V and J ends lost 6 bases and 4 bases, in that order; junction bases with no gene match: 4. CDR3 length: 15 amino acids. Germline V lookup: CDR1 SEHNR, CDR2 FQNEAQ (reference sequence).